Listed here are 29 T cell receptor beta chains from one sample, sequenced in a study of blood T cell repertoires in COVID-19. Produced via immunoSEQ multiplex PCR; TCRdb's table is partial and in-frame only. Of 50,000 to 70,000 clones listed, around 87% were seen once; the top ten hold 6.9%. Sequences were obtained from peripheral blood. The receptors were gathered from a man in his sixties with active or convalescent COVID-19.

The CDR3 DNA reads TGTGCCAGTAGGGACAATCCTAGGTCCAATTCACCCCTCCACTTT. Its translation: CASRDNPRSNSPLHF. The chain links TRBV19 to TRBJ1-6; TRBD1 might be the D (5 bases). The length of the CDR3 is 15 residues. V was pared by 6 bases and J by 7 bases, with 16 bases between. Germline lookup yields CDR1 LNHDA and CDR2 SQIVND (reference sequence).

In this sample, this clone turned up a few times. The rearrangement links TRBV15 to TRBJ1-3; TRBD1 matches at 7 bases. The germline CDR1 and CDR2 sequences are LNHNV and YYDKDF (reference sequence). With 8 bases clipped from V and 1 base from J, the junction kept 5 bases outside the gene matches. The CDR3 is 14 residues long. Here the CDR3 reads CATRTGFSGNTIYF. Written as DNA, the CDR3 is TGTGCCACCCGGACAGGTTTTTCTGGAAACACCATATATTTT.

J is TRBJ2-7 and V is TRBV9; the match to TRBD1 covers 10 bases. Germline V gene sequence: CDR1 SGDLS, CDR2 YYNGEE. The V and J ends lost 3 bases and 2 bases, in that order; junction bases with no gene match: 5. The CDR3 totals 15 residues. The CDR3 DNA reads TGTGCCAGCAGCGCCCGGGACAGGGGACCCTACGAGCAGTACTTC. Its protein product is CASSARDRGPYEQYF. Together with reference TRBV9 and TRBJ2-7, the CDR3 gives the full variable domain: DSGVTQTPKHLITATGQRVTLRCSPRSGDLSVYWYQQSLDQGLQFLIQYYNGEERAKGNILERFSAQQFPDLHSELNLSSLELGDSALYFCASSARDRGPYEQYFGPGTRLTVT.

CDR3 nucleotide sequence: TGTGCCAGCAGCCGTGGGTCCGGGACCTACGAGCAGTACTTC. Translation gives CASSRGSGTYEQYF. The chain employs TRBV7-2 and TRBJ2-7, with D tentatively TRBD2 (5 bases). This CDR3 has 14 residues. V lost 5 bases and J lost 2, with 13 bases in between. Germline V gene sequence: CDR1 SGHTA, CDR2 FQGNSA.

The rearrangement joins TRBV24-1 to TRBJ2-2, with 10 bases aligning to TRBD1. V lost 5 bases to trimming and J lost 4 bases; unmatched junction nucleotides: 6. CDR3 size: 16 residues. Germline assignment: CDR1 KGHDR and CDR2 SFDVKD. The CDR3 coding sequence is TGTGCCACCAGTGTTCCCGGGACAGGGGTCACCGGGGAGCTGTTTTTT. Translating it yields CATSVPGTGVTGELFF.

V usage is TRBV10-3 and J usage is TRBJ2-7; 11 bases fit TRBD2. From germline, CDR1 is ENHRY and CDR2 SYGVKD. After removal of 8 bases from V and 2 bases from J, the junction contained 8 bases not matched to a gene. This CDR3 comprises 15 residues. As DNA, the CDR3 is TGTGCCATCGCACCCACTAGCGGGAGAACCTACGAGCAGTACTTC. Its translation is CAIAPTSGRTYEQYF.

The chain uses TRBV7-6 and TRBJ2-1; the match to TRBD2 covers 7 bases. This CDR3 has 15 residues. Germline CDR1 reads SGHVS; CDR2 reads FNYEAQ. Trimming removed 5 bases from V and 6 bases from J; junction bases left unmatched: 10. CDR3 protein: CASSPRDLAANEQFF. The CDR3 nucleotides read TGTGCCAGCAGCCCTCGGGATCTAGCGGCCAATGAGCAGTTCTTC. The whole variable domain, remainder taken from reference TRBV7-6 and TRBJ2-1, is GAGVSQSPRYKVTKRGQDVALRCDPISGHVSLYWYRQALGQGPEFLTYFNYEAQQDKSGLPNDRFSAERPEGSISTLTIQRTEQRDSAMYRCASSPRDLAANEQFFGPGTRLTVL.

A word on this clone: Other DNA sequences in this specimen translate into the identical CDR3. The J gene is TRBJ1-2, the V gene TRBV6-5; 11 bases line up with TRBD1. Trimming removed 4 bases from V and 5 bases from J; junction bases left unmatched: 3. CDR3 size: 14 residues. The germline CDR1 and CDR2 sequences are MNHEY and SVGAGI. In DNA, the CDR3 is TGTGCCAGCAGTTTGGGACAGGGGGGGTATGGCTACACCTTC. Translated, it gives CASSLGQGGYGYTF.

V usage is TRBV6-5 and J usage is TRBJ1-5; 10 bases align to TRBD1. J lost 5 bases, V lost 7 bases, and 8 bases had no gene match. The CDR3 covers 15 residues. Germline-derived CDR1 and CDR2 are MNHEY and SVGAGI. CDR3 nucleotide sequence: TGTGCCAGCACGGTAACGACAGGGGGCCATCAGCCCCAGCATTTT. Translating gives CASTVTTGGHQPQHF.

The V and J genes are TRBV11-2 and TRBJ2-7; TRBD2 matches at 10 bases. Germline V gives CDR1 SGHAT, CDR2 FQNNGV. Trimming at V came to 2 bases and at J to 0 bases, leaving 10 bases not matched to a gene. CDR3 length: 18 residues. The CDR3 loop is CASSLKRGGTGSSYEQYF. DNA for the CDR3: TGTGCCAGCAGCTTAAAGCGGGGGGGCACTGGGAGCTCCTACGAGCAGTACTTC.

V usage is TRBV5-8 and J usage is TRBJ2-1, with D possibly being TRBD2 (6 bases). Trimming shortened V by 3 bases and J by 4 bases, and 17 bases separated the two germline ends. The CDR3 covers 16 residues. The germline gives CDR1 SGHTS, CDR2 YDEGEE. Written as DNA, the CDR3 is TGTGCCAGCAGCTCCTCGGGCGGGGTGGCGTACAATGAGCAGTTCTTC. Translation: CASSSSGGVAYNEQFF.

The chain joins TRBV2 to TRBJ2-2, with 8 bases aligning to TRBD1. The CDR3 extends over 13 amino acids. CDR1 and CDR2 from the germline V gene are SNHLY and FYNNEI. J gave up 3 bases and V 6 bases, and 0 bases lay outside the gene matches. The CDR3 reads CASRGQDTGELFF. The DNA for the CDR3 is TGTGCCAGCAGGGGACAGGACACCGGGGAGCTGTTTTTT.

This clone was detected only a few times. The rearrangement joins TRBV4-3 to TRBJ1-2; tentative D call: TRBD1 (5 bases). Trimming stripped 1 base from V and 7 bases from J, with 16 bases between. The CDR3 length is 15 residues. The germline CDR1 and CDR2 sequences are LGHNA and YSLEER. The CDR3 nucleotides read TGCGCCAGCAGCCAAGCCGGGGCCGGGGAGGGTGGCTACACCTTC. This gives the protein CASSQAGAGEGGYTF.

The chain couples TRBV19 to TRBJ2-7, with a possible D match to TRBD1 (6 bases). This CDR3 is 16 amino acids long. The germline V and J ends were trimmed by 4 bases and 2 bases, with 18 bases remaining between them. In germline, CDR1 is LNHDA, CDR2 SQIVND (reference sequence). The CDR3 region is CASSTIRGHGAYEQYF. In nucleotides, the CDR3 is TGTGCCAGTAGTACAATAAGGGGACATGGTGCCTACGAGCAGTACTTC.

The chain links TRBV5-1 to TRBJ2-6; a weak D match, TRBD2 (5 bases). CDR3 size: 16 residues. Germline CDR1 SGHRS, CDR2 YFSETQ. The V end was cut by 2 bases, the J end by 0 bases, with 9 bases between. CDR3 coding DNA: TGCGCCAGCAGCTTCTCGGGAAGCTCTGGGGCCAACGTCCTGACTTTC. Translation: CASSFSGSSGANVLTF.

The V call is TRBV9, the J call TRBJ1-3; D is unclear. With 1 base removed from V and 0 bases from J, the gap between germline ends came to 11 bases. Germline lookup yields CDR1 SGDLS and CDR2 YYNGEE. The CDR3 loop spans 16 amino acids. CDR3 protein: CASSVKSVASGNTIYF. CDR3 coding DNA: TGTGCCAGCAGCGTAAAGTCGGTAGCCTCTGGAAACACCATATATTTT.

The chain combines TRBV28 with TRBJ2-6, with a possible D match to TRBD1 (6 bases). This CDR3 is 15 amino acids long. V lost 6 bases and J lost 4, with 13 bases in between. Per germline, CDR1 MDHEN and CDR2 SYDVKM. CDR3 coding DNA: TGTGCCAGCAGGGGTCAAGGGGGAGGGGCCAACGTCCTGACTTTC. Amino acid sequence: CASRGQGGGANVLTF. Complete variable domain (other parts from reference TRBV28 and TRBJ2-6): DVKVTQSSRYLVKRTGEKVFLECVQDMDHENMFWYRQDPGLGLRLIYFSYDVKMKEKGDIPEGYSVSREKKERFSLILESASTNQTSMYLCASRGQGGGANVLTFGAGSRLTVL.

The rearrangement joins TRBV6-6 to TRBJ1-1, with TRBD1 matching over 9 bases. Germline V gene sequence: CDR1 MNHNY, CDR2 SVGAGI (reference sequence). V shed 5 bases and J 1 base; nucleotides not matched to a gene: 5. This CDR3 contains 15 residues. CDR3 DNA sequence: TGTGCCAGCAGTGCCCCGGACAGGGGGAACACTGAAGCTTTCTTT. Its translation: CASSAPDRGNTEAFF.

The genes are TRBV6-5 and TRBJ2-1; tentative D call: TRBD2 (5 bases). From germline, CDR1 is MNHEY and CDR2 SVGAGI. V lost 0 bases to trimming and J lost 6 bases, with 15 bases between them. The CDR3 runs 16 residues. The CDR3 protein is CASSYSPGLIANEQFF. The CDR3 coding sequence is TGTGCCAGCAGTTACTCCCCGGGGTTGATAGCCAATGAGCAGTTCTTC.

The chain links TRBV7-3 to TRBJ1-5, with 11 nucleotides matching TRBD1. The CDR3 runs to 15 residues. Germline CDR1 reads SGHTA; CDR2 reads FQGTGA. The V gene end was trimmed by 5 bases and the J gene end by 6 bases; junction bases not matched to a gene: 6. The CDR3 coding sequence is TGTGCCAGCAGCAGGACAGGGGGCGCGGGTCAGCCCCAGCATTTT. It specifies CASSRTGGAGQPQHF. Filled out from reference TRBV7-3 and TRBJ1-5, the complete variable domain reads GAGVSQTPSNKVTEKGKYVELRCDPISGHTALYWYRQSLGQGPEFLIYFQGTGAADDSGLPNDRFFAVRPEGSVSTLKIQRTERGDSAVYLCASSRTGGAGQPQHFGDGTRLSIL.

The V and J genes are TRBV18 and TRBJ1-1, with 7 bases identical to TRBD1. The length of the CDR3 is 15 residues. The germline V gene encodes CDR1 KGHSH and CDR2 LQKENI. J lost 0 bases, V lost 3 bases, and 4 bases had no gene match. CDR3 bases: TGTGCCAGCTCACCGACAGGGAAGGTGAACACTGAAGCTTTCTTT. This codes for CASSPTGKVNTEAFF.

The chain links TRBV5-6 to TRBJ2-3, with D perhaps matching TRBD2 (6 bases). The CDR3 contains 15 residues. V shed 0 bases and J shed 1 base, with 9 bases lying between them. Germline V gene lookup returns CDR1 SGHDT and CDR2 YYEEEE. The CDR3 protein is CASSLGSGRTDTQYF. As DNA, the CDR3 is TGTGCCAGCAGCTTGGGTAGCGGTCGCACAGATACGCAGTATTTT.

V usage is TRBV5-4 and J usage is TRBJ1-1; D is perhaps TRBD1 (6 bases). CDR3 size: 13 residues. Trimming pared 1 base from V and 9 bases from J, leaving 13 bases between. Per germline, CDR1 SGHNT and CDR2 YYREEE (reference sequence). The CDR3 bases are TGTGCCAGCAGCTTGAAGGGGGTACGGAAAGCTTTCTTT. Its protein is CASSLKGVRKAFF.

The chain carries TRBV30 and TRBJ2-5; 16 bases fit TRBD2. The V gene end was trimmed by 3 bases and the J gene end by 2 bases; junction bases not matched to a gene: 9. Germline-derived CDR1 and CDR2 are GTSNPN and SVGIG (reference sequence). The CDR3 covers 18 residues. CDR3 sequence reads: CAWSAGTSGRGSQETQYF. CDR3 DNA: TGTGCCTGGAGCGCCGGGACTAGCGGGAGGGGGAGTCAAGAGACCCAGTACTTC.

The rearrangement uses TRBV5-3 and TRBJ1-2; a weak D match, TRBD1 (5 bases). TRBV5-3 is placed among ORFs of uncertain function. This CDR3 region has 12 residues. Here the CDR3 reads CARPFRENGYTF. CDR3 nucleotides: TGTGCGCGCCCCTTCAGGGAAAATGGCTACACCTTC.

The chain uses TRBV3-1 (or the pseudogene TRBV3-2) and TRBJ2-5; D might be TRBD2 (5 bases). The CDR3 covers 14 residues. V was pared by 5 bases and J by 2 bases, with 12 bases between. CDR1 and CDR2 (germline): LGHDT, YNNKEL (reference sequence). CDR3 coding DNA: TGTGCCAGCAGCGCCAGCGGCCCACAAGAGACCCAGTACTTC. Encoded protein: CASSASGPQETQYF.

This rearrangement joins TRBV7-9 to TRBJ1-1, with 10 nucleotides matching TRBD1. V was clipped by 4 bases and J by 0 bases; unmatched bases: 5. Germline CDR1 is SEHNR and CDR2 is FQNEAQ (reference sequence). The CDR3 has 16 amino acids. The CDR3 here is CASSSDRGRVNTEAFF. In DNA, the CDR3 is TGTGCCAGCAGCTCAGACAGGGGGCGCGTGAACACTGAAGCTTTCTTT.

The rearrangement uses TRBV6-6 and TRBJ2-1, with 8 bases lining up with TRBD2. The CDR3 totals 16 residues. Trimming at V came to 6 bases and at J to 4 bases, leaving 11 bases not matched to a gene. The germline V gene encodes CDR1 MNHNY and CDR2 SVGAGI (reference sequence). The CDR3 spells CASREPGLGIYNEQFF. Written as DNA, the CDR3 is TGTGCCAGCAGGGAGCCGGGACTAGGGATATACAATGAGCAGTTCTTC.

The chain couples TRBV5-8 to TRBJ1-4, with D tentatively TRBD1 (6 bases). This CDR3 spans 17 amino acids. Trimming took off 4 bases at V and 0 bases at J, with 16 bases between the two ends. From germline, CDR1 is SGHTS and CDR2 YDEGEE. The CDR3 spells CASSIGTISTTNEKLFF. In DNA, the CDR3 is TGTGCCAGCAGCATAGGGACAATCTCTACAACTAATGAAAAACTGTTTTTT.